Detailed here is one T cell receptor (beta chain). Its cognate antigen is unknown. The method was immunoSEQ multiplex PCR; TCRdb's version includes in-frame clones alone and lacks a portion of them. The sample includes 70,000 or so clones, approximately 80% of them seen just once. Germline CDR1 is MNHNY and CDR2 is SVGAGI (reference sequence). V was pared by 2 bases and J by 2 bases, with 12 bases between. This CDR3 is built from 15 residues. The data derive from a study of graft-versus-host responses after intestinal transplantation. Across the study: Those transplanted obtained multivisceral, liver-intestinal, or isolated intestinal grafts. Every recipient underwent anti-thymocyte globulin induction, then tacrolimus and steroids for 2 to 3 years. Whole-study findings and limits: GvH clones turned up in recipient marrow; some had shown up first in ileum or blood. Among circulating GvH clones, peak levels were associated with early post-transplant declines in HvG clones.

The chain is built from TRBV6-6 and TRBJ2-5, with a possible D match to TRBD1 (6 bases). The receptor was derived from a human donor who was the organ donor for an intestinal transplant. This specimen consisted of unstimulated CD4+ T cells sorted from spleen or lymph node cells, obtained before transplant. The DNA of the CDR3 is TGTGCCAGCAGTTACGGATCAGGGGCGCAAGAGACCCAGTACTTC. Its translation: CASSYGSGAQETQYF.